A selection of T cell receptor beta chains follows, all from one sample in a study of shared clonotypes between healthy human individuals. TCRdb's table, derived via immunoSEQ multiplex PCR, lists solely in-frame clones and lacks some. In the table there are some 1 million clones, about 74% of which are singletons. The sequenced material came from memory CD4+ T cells sorted from blood. The receptors shown here come from a man aged 18-30 years in good health. The CDR3 runs from the conserved cysteine through the conserved F or W. Fields, in order: J gene, clone size, D gene, V gene, CDR3 protein, CDR3 DNA. The D gene is left open where the match is weak. Rows may omit the clone size; those that give it use once, few, many or a size class.

j_gene: TRBJ1-1; abundance: once; d_gene: -; v_gene: TRBV21-1; CDR3aa: CASSKSRAVLMNTEAFF; CDR3nt: TGTGCCAGCAGCAAATCAAGGGCAGTACTCATGAACACTGAAGCTTTCTTT
j_gene: TRBJ1-6; abundance: few; d_gene: -; v_gene: TRBV18; CDR3aa: CASSPDGENSPLHF; CDR3nt: TGTGCCAGCTCACCTGACGGAGAAAATTCACCCCTCCACTTT
j_gene: TRBJ2-7; abundance: -; d_gene: TRBD1; v_gene: TRBV7-2; CDR3aa: CASSLSGGQTHEQYF; CDR3nt: TGTGCCAGCAGCTTAAGTGGGGGACAGACACACGAGCAGTACTTC
j_gene: TRBJ1-1; abundance: few; d_gene: -; v_gene: TRBV28; CDR3aa: CASSNRANTEAFF; CDR3nt: TGTGCCAGCAGTAATAGAGCGAACACTGAAGCTTTCTTT
j_gene: TRBJ2-7; abundance: -; d_gene: -; v_gene: TRBV5-1; CDR3aa: CASSLDSGRPEQYF; CDR3nt: TGCGCCAGCAGCCTCGACAGTGGTAGGCCCGAGCAGTACTTC
j_gene: TRBJ2-7; abundance: -; d_gene: TRBD2; v_gene: TRBV10-2; CDR3aa: CASSGTSIWYEQYF; CDR3nt: TGCGCCAGCAGTGGGACTAGCATTTGGTACGAGCAGTACTTC
j_gene: TRBJ2-3; abundance: few; d_gene: -; v_gene: TRBV7-9; CDR3aa: CASSHPRDTTATQYF; CDR3nt: TGTGCCAGCAGCCACCCCCGGGACACGACGGCTACGCAGTATTTT
j_gene: TRBJ1-4; abundance: once; d_gene: -; v_gene: TRBV5-6; CDR3aa: CASSFVGTTNEKLFF; CDR3nt: TGTGCCAGCAGCTTCGTAGGAACAACTAATGAAAAACTGTTTTTT
j_gene: TRBJ1-3; abundance: few; d_gene: TRBD1; v_gene: TRBV5-1; CDR3aa: CASSLGQGLSGNTIYF; CDR3nt: TGCGCCAGCAGCTTGGGACAGGGTTTGTCTGGAAACACCATATATTTT
j_gene: TRBJ2-7; abundance: -; d_gene: TRBD1; v_gene: TRBV6-5; CDR3aa: CASRHRGTYEQYF; CDR3nt: TGTGCCAGCAGGCACAGGGGGACCTACGAGCAGTACTTC
j_gene: TRBJ1-5; abundance: -; d_gene: TRBD1; v_gene: TRBV18; CDR3aa: CASSLEGTGASNQPQHF; CDR3nt: TGTGCCAGCTCCCTAGAGGGGACAGGCGCTTCCAATCAGCCCCAGCATTTT
j_gene: TRBJ2-3; abundance: few; d_gene: -; v_gene: TRBV30; CDR3aa: CAWRPVGTDTQYF; CDR3nt: TGTGCCTGGAGACCTGTGGGCACAGATACGCAGTATTTT
j_gene: TRBJ2-4; abundance: -; d_gene: TRBD1; v_gene: TRBV7-3; CDR3aa: CASSAIRDSDGEIAKNIQYF; CDR3nt: TGTGCCAGCAGCGCTATCCGGGACAGCGATGGCGAAATAGCCAAAAACATTCAGTACTTC
j_gene: TRBJ2-5; abundance: -; d_gene: -; v_gene: TRBV7-8; CDR3aa: CASSPRPGRETQYF; CDR3nt: TGTGCCAGCAGCCCACGTCCAGGCCGTGAGACCCAGTACTTC